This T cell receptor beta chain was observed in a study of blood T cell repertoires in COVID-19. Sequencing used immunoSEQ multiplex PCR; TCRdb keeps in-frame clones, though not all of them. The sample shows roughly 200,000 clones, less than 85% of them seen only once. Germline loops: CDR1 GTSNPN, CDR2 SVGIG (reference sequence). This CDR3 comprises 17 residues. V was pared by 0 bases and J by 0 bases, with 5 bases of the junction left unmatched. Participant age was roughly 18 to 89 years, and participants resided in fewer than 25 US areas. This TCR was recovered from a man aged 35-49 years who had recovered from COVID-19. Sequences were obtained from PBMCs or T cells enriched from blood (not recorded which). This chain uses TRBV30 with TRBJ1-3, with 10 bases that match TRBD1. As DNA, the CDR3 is TGTGCCTGGAGTGTAGTGGGACAGGGGAGCTCTGGAAACACCATATATTTT. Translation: CAWSVVGQGSSGNTIYF.